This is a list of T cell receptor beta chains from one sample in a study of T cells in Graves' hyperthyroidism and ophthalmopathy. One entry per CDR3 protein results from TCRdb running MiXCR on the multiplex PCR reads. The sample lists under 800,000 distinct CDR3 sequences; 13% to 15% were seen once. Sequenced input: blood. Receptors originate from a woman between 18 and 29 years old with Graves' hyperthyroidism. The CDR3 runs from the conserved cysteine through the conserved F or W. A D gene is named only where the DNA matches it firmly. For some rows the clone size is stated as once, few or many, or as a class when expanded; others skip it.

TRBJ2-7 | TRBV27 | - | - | TGTGCCAGCAGTTTTAGTCCTTCCGGAGGCGACGAGCAGCACTTC | CASSFSPSGGDEQHF
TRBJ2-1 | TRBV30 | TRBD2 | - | TGTGCCTGGAGTGGGACTAGATTGGGCAATGAGCAGTTCTTC | CAWSGTRLGNEQFF
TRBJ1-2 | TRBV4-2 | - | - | TGTGCCAGCAGCCAAGAGGTGGGGGTGGGCTACACCTTC | CASSQEVGVGYTF
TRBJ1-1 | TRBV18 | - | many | TGTGCCAGCTCACCAATGGGGGGCACTGAAGCTTTCTTT | CASSPMGGTEAFF
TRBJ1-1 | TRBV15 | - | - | TGTGCCACCAGCAGAGAATACCGGGCTGAAGCTTTCTTT | CATSREYRAEAFF
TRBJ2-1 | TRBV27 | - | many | TGTGCCAGCAGTCCCAGGGGACTATCTTACAATGAGCAGTTCTTC | CASSPRGLSYNEQFF
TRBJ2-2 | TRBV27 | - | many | TGTGCCAGCAGTTGGGACCTCCCCCTGGACACCGGGGAGCTGTTTTTT | CASSWDLPLDTGELFF
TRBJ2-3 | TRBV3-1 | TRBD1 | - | TGTGCCAGCAGTACGGACAGGAGCACAGATACGCAGTATTTT | CASSTDRSTDTQYF
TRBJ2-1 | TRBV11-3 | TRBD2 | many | TGTGCCAGCAGCTTAGCCAGCGGGAGGTACCATGAGCAGTTCTTC | CASSLASGRYHEQFF
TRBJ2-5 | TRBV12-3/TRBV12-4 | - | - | TGTGCCAGCAGTTTCTTCGGGTCCCAAGAGACCCAGTACTTC | CASSFFGSQETQYF
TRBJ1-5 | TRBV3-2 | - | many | TGTGCCAGCAGCCAAGGTCCCCAGGGGGGGTGCAATCAGCCCCAGCATTTT | CASSQGPQGGCNQPQHF
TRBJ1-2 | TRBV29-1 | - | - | TGCAGCGTTTTGACCTATGGCTACACCTTC | CSVLTYGYTF
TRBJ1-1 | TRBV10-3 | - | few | TGTGCCATCAGTGGGGTGGACGGGAACACTGAAGCTTTCTTT | CAISGVDGNTEAFF
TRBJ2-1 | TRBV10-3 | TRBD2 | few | TGTGCCATCAGTGGCGGACTAGCGACCGAGCAGTTCTTC | CAISGGLATEQFF
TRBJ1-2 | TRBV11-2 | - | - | TGTGCCAGCAGCTCCAACCGGGACTGGGGCTACACCTTC | CASSSNRDWGYTF
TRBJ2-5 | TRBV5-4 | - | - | TGTGCCAGCAGCTTGGGGGCGGAAGAGTGGACCCAGTACTTC | CASSLGAEEWTQYF
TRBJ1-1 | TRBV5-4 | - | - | TGTGCCAGCAGCTTGAGGACAGACACTGAAGCTTTCTTT | CASSLRTDTEAFF
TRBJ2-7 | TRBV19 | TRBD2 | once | TGTGCCAGTAGTATGACTAGCGACTCCTACGAGCAGTACTTC | CASSMTSDSYEQYF
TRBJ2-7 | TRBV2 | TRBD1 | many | TGTGCCAGCAGCGGGGACAGGGGGTTAGAATCCTACGAGCAGTACTTC | CASSGDRGLESYEQYF
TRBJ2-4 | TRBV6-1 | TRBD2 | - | TGTGCCAGCAGTCCTGCGCAAAGACTAGCGGGAGTCAAAAACATTCAGTACTTC | CASSPAQRLAGVKNIQYF
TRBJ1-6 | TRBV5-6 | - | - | TGTGCCAGCAGCTTCATCAAGAGTGGCATCTCCTATAATTCACCCCTCCACTTT | CASSFIKSGISYNSPLHF
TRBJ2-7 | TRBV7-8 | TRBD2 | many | TGTGCCAGCAGCTTAGAGGTTTGGCGGGGGATCTACGAGCAGTACTTC | CASSLEVWRGIYEQYF
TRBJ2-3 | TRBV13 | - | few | TGTGCCAGCAGCCAACCGGACCGTGGCACAGATACGCAGTATTTT | CASSQPDRGTDTQYF
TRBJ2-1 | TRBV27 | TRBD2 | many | TGTGCCAGCAGGAGACTAGCGGGGAGCTCCTACAATGAGCAGTTCTTC | CASRRLAGSSYNEQFF
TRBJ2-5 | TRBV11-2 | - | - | TGTGCCAGCAGCGTTGACAATGAACAAGAGACCCAGTACTTC | CASSVDNEQETQYF